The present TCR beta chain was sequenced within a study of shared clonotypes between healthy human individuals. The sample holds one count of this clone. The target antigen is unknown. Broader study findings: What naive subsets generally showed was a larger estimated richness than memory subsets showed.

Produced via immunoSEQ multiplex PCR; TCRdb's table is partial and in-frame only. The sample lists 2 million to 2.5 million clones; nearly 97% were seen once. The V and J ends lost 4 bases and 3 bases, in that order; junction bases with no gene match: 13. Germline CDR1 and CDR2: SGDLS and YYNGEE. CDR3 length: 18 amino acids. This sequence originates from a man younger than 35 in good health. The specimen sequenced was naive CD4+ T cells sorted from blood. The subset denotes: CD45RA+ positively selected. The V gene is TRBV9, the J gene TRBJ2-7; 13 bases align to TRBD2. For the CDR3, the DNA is TGTGCCAGCAGCCTTAGGACTAGCGGGAGTTCAGAGGGCTACGAGCAGTACTTC. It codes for CASSLRTSGSSEGYEQYF.